The clone carrying this T cell receptor beta chain has ten or more counts. The antigen remains undetermined. Germline trimming cut 7 bases from V and 3 bases from J; bases unmatched to any gene: 16. CDR3 length equals 17 residues. Germline CDR1 and CDR2: SGHVS and FQNEAQ. The authors prepared the TCRbeta library with unique molecular identifiers. TCRdb redid the calling of the PCR reads with MiXCR, one entry per CDR3 protein. The table shows over 100,000 distinct CDR3 sequences, with roughly 7.2% occurring only once. This sample stems from a study of T-cell reconstitution after alpha-beta-depleted transplantation in children. Study-wide results and caveats: Alpha-beta T cells about two months after transplant reportedly derived from several hundred expanded graft clones. T-cell counts and diversity at one year following transplant were attributed mainly to newly produced T cells.

The V call is TRBV7-8, the J call TRBJ1-2, with TRBD1 identical over 8 bases. The sample here was PBMCs, taken before TCRalphabeta/CD19-depleted stem cell transplant. This clonotype was sampled from a boy aged 2-15 years with acute lymphoblastic leukemia, due to receive a stem cell transplant. CDR3 protein: CASILQGAFSIDYGYTF. The DNA of the CDR3 is TGTGCCAGCATCCTCCAGGGGGCCTTCTCAATAGACTATGGCTACACCTTC.